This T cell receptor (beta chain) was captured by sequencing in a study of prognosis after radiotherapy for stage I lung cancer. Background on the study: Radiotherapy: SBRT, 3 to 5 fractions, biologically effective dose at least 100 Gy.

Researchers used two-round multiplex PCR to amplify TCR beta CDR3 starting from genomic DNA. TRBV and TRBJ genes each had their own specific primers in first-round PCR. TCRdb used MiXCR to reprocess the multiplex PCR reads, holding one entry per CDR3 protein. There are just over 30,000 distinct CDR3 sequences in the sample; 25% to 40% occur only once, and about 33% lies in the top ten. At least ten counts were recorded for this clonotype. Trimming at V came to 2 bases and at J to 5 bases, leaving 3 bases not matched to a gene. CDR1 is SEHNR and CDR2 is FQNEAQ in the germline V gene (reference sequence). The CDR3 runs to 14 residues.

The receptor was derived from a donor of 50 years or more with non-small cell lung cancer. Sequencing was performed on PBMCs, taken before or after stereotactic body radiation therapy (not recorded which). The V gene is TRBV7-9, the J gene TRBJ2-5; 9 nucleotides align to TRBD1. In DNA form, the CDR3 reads TGTGCCAGCAGCTTAACAGGGGGCAGGGAGACCCAGTACTTC. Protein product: CASSLTGGRETQYF.